This T cell receptor (beta chain) is drawn from a study of blood T cell repertoires in COVID-19. Study as a whole: The United States, Italy and Spain supplied acute and convalescent COVID-19 samples. T cells, B-cell-depleted T cells, or PBMCs provided the cDNA or gDNA that served as material.

Germline V gene sequence: CDR1 SGHTA, CDR2 FQGNSA. This CDR3 contains 15 residues. V was cut by 2 bases and J by 8 bases, with 18 bases left in between. Authors' methods: Amplification from reference gene primers served as the basis for estimated nucleated cell counts. Using immunoSEQ multiplex PCR, the repertoire was profiled, and TCRdb retains in-frame clones only, with some absent. Clone size and V and J calls were adopted from that table, with D and trimming inferred from the DNA. Here the sample spans about 330,000 clones, about 85% being singletons. The study counted Cohort 3 donors as recovered given two negative PCRs, clearance, or symptom resolution.

The chain recombines TRBV7-2 with TRBJ1-2; D gene unclear. The sequence came from a woman between 25 and 40 years old who had recovered from COVID-19. The sequencing input was PBMCs or T cells enriched from blood (not recorded which). The DNA of the CDR3 is TGTGCCAGCAGCTTACTCTGGGCCAGTTCAGAAGGCTACACCTTC. This translates into CASSLLWASSEGYTF.